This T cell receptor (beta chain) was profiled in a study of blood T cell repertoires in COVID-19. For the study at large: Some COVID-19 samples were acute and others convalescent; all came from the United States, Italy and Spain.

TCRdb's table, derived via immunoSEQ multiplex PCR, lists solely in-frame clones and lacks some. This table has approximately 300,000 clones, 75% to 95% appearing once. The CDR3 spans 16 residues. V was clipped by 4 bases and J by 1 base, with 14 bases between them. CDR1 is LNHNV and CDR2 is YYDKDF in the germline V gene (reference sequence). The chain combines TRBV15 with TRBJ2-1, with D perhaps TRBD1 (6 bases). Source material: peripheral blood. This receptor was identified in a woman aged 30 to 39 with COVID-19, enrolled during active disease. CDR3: CATSNYQGLSYNEQFF. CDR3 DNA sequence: TGTGCCACCAGCAACTATCAGGGGTTATCCTACAATGAGCAGTTCTTC.